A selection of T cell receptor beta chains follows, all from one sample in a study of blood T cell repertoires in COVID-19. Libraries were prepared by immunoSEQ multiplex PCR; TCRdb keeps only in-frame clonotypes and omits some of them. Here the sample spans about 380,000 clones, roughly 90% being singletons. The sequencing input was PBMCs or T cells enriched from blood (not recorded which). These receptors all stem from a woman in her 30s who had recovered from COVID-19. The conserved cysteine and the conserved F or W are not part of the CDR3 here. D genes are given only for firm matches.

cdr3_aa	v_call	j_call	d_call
ASTPTLAGAANEQF	TRBV9	TRBJ2-1	TRBD2
AILAGGRRTGELF	TRBV10-2	TRBJ2-2	TRBD2
ASSQGLAGDLPLSNEQF	TRBV7-6	TRBJ2-1	TRBD2
ASSGGLRTDTQY	TRBV6-4	TRBJ2-3	NA
ASSQRTSRHEQY	TRBV7-9	TRBJ2-7	TRBD2
ASSQEGGRHAYEQY	TRBV4-1	TRBJ2-7	NA
ASSDISDQETQY	TRBV25-1	TRBJ2-5	NA
ASSPQGGFYGYT	TRBV7-8	TRBJ1-2	NA
ASSELGRVNSYEQY	TRBV2	TRBJ2-7	NA
ASSRTRVGYT	TRBV7-9	TRBJ1-2	NA
ASSKRQGAYNEQF	TRBV21-1	TRBJ2-1	NA
ASSLGPGGYTEAF	TRBV5-6	TRBJ1-1	TRBD1
ASSGGLAEETQY	TRBV5-4	TRBJ2-5	TRBD2
ASSVERAGRYGYT	TRBV9	TRBJ1-2	NA
ASVRRMDRVGDPGNTIY	TRBV6-4	TRBJ1-3	TRBD1
ASSQSGRSAYNEQF	TRBV11-3	TRBJ2-1	TRBD2
ASSARTGAYEQY	TRBV7-2	TRBJ2-7	TRBD1
ASGQARGPNTEAF	TRBV2	TRBJ1-1	NA
ASTVKSGYGYT	TRBV12-3/TRBV12-4	TRBJ1-2	NA
ASSATGGAETQY	TRBV11-2	TRBJ2-5	TRBD1
ASSYAGTRGEQY	TRBV3-1/TRBV3-2	TRBJ2-7	NA
ASSRLAGGYRGNNEQF	TRBV6-2/TRBV6-3	TRBJ2-1	TRBD2
ASSLGGSSQPQH	TRBV28	TRBJ1-5	NA
ASSEGLSTDTQY	TRBV6-4	TRBJ2-3	NA
ASSLPGQSYEQY	TRBV28	TRBJ2-7	NA
ASSLNAGTSGVYEQY	TRBV5-1	TRBJ2-7	TRBD2
ASSLLGGNTEAF	TRBV5-1	TRBJ1-1	NA
ASSQYGDDEASTDTQY	TRBV13	TRBJ2-3	NA
ASTGSTDLNYGYT	TRBV27	TRBJ1-2	NA
ASSLVRGYYEQY	TRBV11-2	TRBJ2-7	NA
ASSTQTGAEAF	TRBV19	TRBJ1-1	TRBD1
AWRGRGQGYGYT	TRBV30	TRBJ1-2	NA
ASGQGTQGLYNEQF	TRBV12-5	TRBJ2-1	NA
ASRPGVLSNEKLF	TRBV10-1	TRBJ1-4	NA
SARSDNEQF	TRBV20-1	TRBJ2-1	NA
ASSQWRLCTEAF	TRBV23-1	TRBJ1-1	NA
ASSGYRDTSNQPQH	TRBV5-8	TRBJ1-5	NA
ASSQTRGYGYT	TRBV9	TRBJ1-2	NA
ASSDLGTSVGEQF	TRBV6-4	TRBJ2-1	TRBD2
ASSASDRGHGYT	TRBV2	TRBJ1-2	TRBD1
ASSPAGEAQY	TRBV3-1/TRBV3-2	TRBJ2-5	TRBD2
ASSFGGGGDNEQF	TRBV13	TRBJ2-1	NA
ASSLSRGSYNEQF	TRBV5-6	TRBJ2-1	NA
ASSPAGQANEKLF	TRBV9	TRBJ1-4	TRBD1
ASSLGRGLNQPQH	TRBV28	TRBJ1-5	NA
ASSTSADEQF	TRBV28	TRBJ2-1	TRBD2
ASSRDTNQPQH	TRBV5-5	TRBJ1-5	NA
ASSPDRAEAF	TRBV7-3	TRBJ1-1	TRBD1
SVVGGYGYT	TRBV29-1	TRBJ1-2	NA
ASSRRDRGTPGNTIY	TRBV11-2	TRBJ1-3	TRBD1
ASSRDSGSYEQY	TRBV6-2/TRBV6-3	TRBJ2-7	TRBD1
ASSVDSNEKLF	TRBV5-1	TRBJ1-4	NA